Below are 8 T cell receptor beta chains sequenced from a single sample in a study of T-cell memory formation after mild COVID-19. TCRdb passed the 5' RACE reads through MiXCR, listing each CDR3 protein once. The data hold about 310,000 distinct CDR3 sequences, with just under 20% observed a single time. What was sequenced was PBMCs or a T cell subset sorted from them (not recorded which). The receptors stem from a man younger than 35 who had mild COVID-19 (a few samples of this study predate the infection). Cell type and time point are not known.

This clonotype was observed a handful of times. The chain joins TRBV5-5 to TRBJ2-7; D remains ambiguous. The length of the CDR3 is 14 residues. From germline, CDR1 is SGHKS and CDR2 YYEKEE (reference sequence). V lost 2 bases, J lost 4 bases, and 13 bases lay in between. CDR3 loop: CASSLRAVRYEQYF. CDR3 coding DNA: TGTGCCAGCAGCTTACGGGCGGTCAGGTACGAGCAGTACTTC.

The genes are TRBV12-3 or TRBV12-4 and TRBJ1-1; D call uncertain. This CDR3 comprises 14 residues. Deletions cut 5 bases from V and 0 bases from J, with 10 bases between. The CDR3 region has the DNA TGTGCCAGCAGTCCCTGGACGATGAACACTGAAGCTTTCTTT. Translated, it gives CASSPWTMNTEAFF.

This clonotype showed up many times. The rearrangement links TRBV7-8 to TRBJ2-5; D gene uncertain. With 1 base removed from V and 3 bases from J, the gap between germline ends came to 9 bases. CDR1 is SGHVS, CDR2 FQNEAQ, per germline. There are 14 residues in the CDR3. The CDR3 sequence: CASSLGGSKETQYF. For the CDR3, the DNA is TGTGCCAGCAGCTTAGGGGGATCAAAAGAGACCCAGTACTTC.

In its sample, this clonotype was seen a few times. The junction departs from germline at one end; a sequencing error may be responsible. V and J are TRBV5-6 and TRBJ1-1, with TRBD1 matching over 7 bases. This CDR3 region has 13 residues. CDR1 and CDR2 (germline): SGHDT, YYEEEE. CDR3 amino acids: CASSLVGGTVAFF. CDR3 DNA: TGTGCCAGCAGTTTGGTTGGGGGGACAGTAGCTTTCTTT.

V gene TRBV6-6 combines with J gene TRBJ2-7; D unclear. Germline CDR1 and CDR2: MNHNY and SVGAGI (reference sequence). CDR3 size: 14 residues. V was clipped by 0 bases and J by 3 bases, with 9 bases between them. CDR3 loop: CASSYSSYNYEQYV. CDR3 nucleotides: TGTGCCAGCAGTTACTCTTCCTATAACTACGAGCAGTACGTC.

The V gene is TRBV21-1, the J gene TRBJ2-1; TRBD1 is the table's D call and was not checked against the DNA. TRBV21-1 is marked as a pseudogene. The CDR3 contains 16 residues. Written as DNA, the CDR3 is TGTGCCAGCAGCAAAAGGCCGGGACAGGGTATCAGTGAGCAGTTCTTC. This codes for CASSKRPGQGISEQFF.

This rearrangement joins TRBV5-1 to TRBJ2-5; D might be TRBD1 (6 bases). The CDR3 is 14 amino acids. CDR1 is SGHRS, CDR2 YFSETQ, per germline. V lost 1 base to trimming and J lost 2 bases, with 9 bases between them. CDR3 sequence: CASSLLGAQETQYF. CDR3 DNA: TGCGCCAGCAGCTTGTTGGGGGCACAAGAGACCCAGTACTTC.

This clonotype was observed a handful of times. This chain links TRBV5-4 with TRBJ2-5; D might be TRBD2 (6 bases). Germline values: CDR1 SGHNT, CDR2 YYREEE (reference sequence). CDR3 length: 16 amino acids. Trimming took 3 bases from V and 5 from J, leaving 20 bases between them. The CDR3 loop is CASSSTSRAGGETQYF. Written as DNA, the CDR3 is TGTGCCAGCAGCTCGACTAGTCGGGCCGGTGGGGAGACCCAGTACTTC.